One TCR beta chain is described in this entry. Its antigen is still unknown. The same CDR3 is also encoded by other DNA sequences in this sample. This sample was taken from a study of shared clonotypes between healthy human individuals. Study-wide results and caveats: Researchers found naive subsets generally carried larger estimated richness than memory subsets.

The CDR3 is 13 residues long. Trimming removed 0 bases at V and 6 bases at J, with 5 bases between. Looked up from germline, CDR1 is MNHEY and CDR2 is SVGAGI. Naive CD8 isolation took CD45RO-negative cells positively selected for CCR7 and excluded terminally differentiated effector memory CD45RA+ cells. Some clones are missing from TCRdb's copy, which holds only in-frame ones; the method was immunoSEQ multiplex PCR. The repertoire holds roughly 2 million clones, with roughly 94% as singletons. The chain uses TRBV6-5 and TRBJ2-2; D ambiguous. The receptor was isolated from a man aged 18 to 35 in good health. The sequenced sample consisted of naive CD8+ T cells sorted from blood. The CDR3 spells CASSYSPSGELFF. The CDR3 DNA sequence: TGTGCCAGCAGTTACTCGCCCTCCGGGGAGCTGTTTTTT.